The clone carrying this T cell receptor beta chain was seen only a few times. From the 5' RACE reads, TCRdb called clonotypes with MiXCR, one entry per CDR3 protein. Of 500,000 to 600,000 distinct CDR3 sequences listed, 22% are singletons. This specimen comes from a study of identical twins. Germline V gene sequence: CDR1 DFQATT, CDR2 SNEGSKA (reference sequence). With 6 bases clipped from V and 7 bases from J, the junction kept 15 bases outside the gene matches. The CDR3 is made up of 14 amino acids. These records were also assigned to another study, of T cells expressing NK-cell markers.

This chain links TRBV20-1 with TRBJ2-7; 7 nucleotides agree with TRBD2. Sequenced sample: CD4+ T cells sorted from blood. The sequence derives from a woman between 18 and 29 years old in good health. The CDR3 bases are TGCAGTGCCATCGTCCCGGGACTACCGGGGGAGCAGTACTTC. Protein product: CSAIVPGLPGEQYF.